A selection of T cell receptor beta chains follows, all from one sample in a study of CD8+CD57+ T cells in acquired aplastic anemia. Each CDR3 protein gets one entry after TCRdb re-called the reads with MiXCR. The sample holds about 400,000 distinct CDR3 sequences, 65% to 80% seen once. Material for sequencing was sorted CD4+, CD8+, or CD8+CD57+ T cells (not recorded which) from PBMCs. The source of these receptors is a human donor in good health, serving as a control. CDR3s leave out the opening cysteine and the closing phenylalanine or tryptophan. Fields, in order: D gene, J gene, CDR3 length, V gene, CDR3 protein. The D gene is left open where the match is weak.

>TRBD2|TRBJ2-7|15|TRBV10-1
ASSLVTGRGCSYEQY
>-|TRBJ2-3|13|TRBV4-1
ASSQDGGRRDTQY
>-|TRBJ2-7|9|TRBV29-1
SVIDSYEQY
>-|TRBJ1-1|10|TRBV20-1
SATGTSTDTF
>-|TRBJ1-6|12|TRBV7-9
ASSLGRSNSPLH
>-|TRBJ2-3|13|TRBV25-1
ASSVEGGRTDTQY
>TRBD1|TRBJ1-4|12|TRBV7-6
ASSNQPGGEKLF
>-|TRBJ1-4|14|TRBV24-1
ATSDPGDATNEKLF
>-|TRBJ1-3|12|TRBV15
ASSTRERSIEHI
>-|TRBJ1-2|11|TRBV19
ASSMPSQYGYT
>-|TRBJ2-7|12|TRBV7-9
ASSYTGRSYEQY
>-|TRBJ1-1|9|TRBV7-2
ASSGVSEDL
>-|TRBJ1-2|12|TRBV5-1
ATSLARVAYGYT
>-|TRBJ2-6|12|TRBV7-2
ATSSYSGANVLT
>TRBD2|TRBJ2-7|13|TRBV24-1
ATSDPTSGGYEQY
>-|TRBJ1-6|13|TRBV7-3
ASRSTAAGANALH
>-|TRBJ1-2|10|TRBV19
ASSMSGGGYT
>-|TRBJ2-3|14|TRBV12-3/TRBV12-4
ASSLFLDRGLGTQY
>TRBD2|TRBJ2-3|11|TRBV10-3
ARSGGLTDTQY
>TRBD2|TRBJ2-1|12|TRBV12-3/TRBV12-4
ASRDAGGILEQF
>TRBD2|TRBJ2-3|13|TRBV7-2
ASTPPGAGVDTQY
>TRBD1|TRBJ2-3|12|TRBV19
ASTGGTGTDTQY
>-|-|12|TRBV7-8
ASSLGGVTETQY
>TRBD1|TRBJ2-7|13|TRBV11-1
ASSLAQGAAYEQY
>-|TRBJ2-7|10|TRBV7-9
ASSSGCYEQY
>-|TRBJ1-2|10|TRBV12-3/TRBV12-4
ATVRDRYGYT
>-|TRBJ2-3|13|TRBV7-8
ASSAGPYEQYFEY